The rows below give T cell receptor beta chains drawn from one sample of a study of blood T cell repertoires in COVID-19. TCRdb's copy holds only in-frame clones and misses some; the assay was immunoSEQ multiplex PCR. Seen here are 250,000 to 300,000 clones, around 90% observed once, and the top ten hold approximately 1.2%. The sequenced sample was PBMCs or T cells enriched from blood (not recorded which). The receptors shown here come from a human donor in a cohort exposed to, infected with or recovered from COVID-19 (not recorded which). The donor label of this sample is uncertain. Each CDR3 is given with its conserved first and last residue. D genes are given only for firm matches. Clone sizes are given selectively: once, few, many, or a class where the clone is expanded.

j_gene	abundance	d_gene	v_gene	CDR3nt	CDR3aa
TRBJ2-1	.	TRBD2	TRBV24-1	TGTGCCACCAGTGGCACTAGCGGGGGAGATGAGCAGTTCTTC	CATSGTSGGDEQFF
TRBJ1-4	.	.	TRBV5-1	TGCGCCAGCAGCACAAGGGCGGGGATTGGAGAAAAACTGTTTTTT	CASSTRAGIGEKLFF
TRBJ1-5	.	TRBD1	TRBV19	TGTGCCAGTCAGTCGGGACAGGGAGTAGTAAGCAATCAGCCCCAGCATTTT	CASQSGQGVVSNQPQHF
TRBJ2-1	.	TRBD2	TRBV6-5	TGTGCCAGCAGTTATGGAGCTAGCGGCGAGGGAGAGCAGTTCTTC	CASSYGASGEGEQFF
TRBJ2-1	.	.	TRBV10-2	TGCGCCAGCGGCGCTAGCGCCTGGGATGAGCAGTTCTTC	CASGASAWDEQFF
TRBJ2-5	few	TRBD2	TRBV10-3	TGTGCCACCCTAGCGGGGGCTTTTCAAGAGACCCAGTACTTC	CATLAGAFQETQYF
TRBJ1-2	.	TRBD1	TRBV27	TGTGCCAGCTCCTGCAGGGGGCGCGGCTATGGCTACACCTTC	CASSCRGRGYGYTF
TRBJ1-1	.	.	TRBV24-1	TGTGCCACCAGTGATGCGCAGGGTATCACTGAAGCTTTCTTT	CATSDAQGITEAFF
TRBJ2-7	.	.	TRBV6-2/TRBV6-3	TGTGCCAGCAGTTGGGGACAAAACTACGAGCAGTACTTC	CASSWGQNYEQYF
TRBJ2-1	once	.	TRBV19	TGTGCCAGTAGTATTCGCTTTGAGAATGAGCAGTTCTTC	CASSIRFENEQFF
TRBJ2-7	few	.	TRBV19	TGTGCCAGTAGTATAGGAACAGCCTACGAGCAGTACTTC	CASSIGTAYEQYF
TRBJ2-7	.	.	TRBV12-3/TRBV12-4	TGTGCCAGCAGTTCGCCCAGAGGGCTCGAGCAGTACTTC	CASSSPRGLEQYF
TRBJ1-5	.	TRBD1	TRBV7-9	TGTGCCAGCAGCTTAGCGGGACAGGTTCGCAATCAGCCCCAGCATTTT	CASSLAGQVRNQPQHF
TRBJ2-5	.	.	TRBV11-1	TGTGCCAGCCAGCTGGCTAGCCGGGGTGGAGAGACCCAGTACTTC	CASQLASRGGETQYF
TRBJ1-6	.	.	TRBV2	TGTGCCAGCAGTGTAATTTTTTCACCCCTCCACTTT	CASSVIFSPLHF
TRBJ1-6	.	.	TRBV5-8	TGTGCCAGCAGCTTGGATCCAGGGCCTGATTCACCCCTCCACTTT	CASSLDPGPDSPLHF
TRBJ2-3	.	.	TRBV11-1	TGTGCCAGCAGCTTACTAAACCCGAGTACAGATACGCAGTATTTT	CASSLLNPSTDTQYF
TRBJ2-1	.	.	TRBV11-2	TGTGCCAGCAGCTCTCGGACAGTACGCGGAGCCTTGCAGTTCTTC	CASSSRTVRGALQFF
TRBJ1-2	once	.	TRBV19	TGTGCCAGTAGATCTACAGGTCGCCTCTATGGCTACACCTTC	CASRSTGRLYGYTF
TRBJ1-2	.	TRBD1	TRBV30	TGTGCCTGGAGAATGTTTTCAGGGGGCGTCTATGGCTACACCTTC	CAWRMFSGGVYGYTF
TRBJ1-5	once	.	TRBV6-5	TGCCTTACTAGTCGGTATAGCAATCAGCCCCAGCATTTT	CLTSRYSNQPQHF
TRBJ1-6	.	TRBD1	TRBV2	TGTGCCAGCAGTGAGTACGGAGGGGGCAATAATTCACCCCTCCACTTT	CASSEYGGGNNSPLHF
TRBJ2-5	.	.	TRBV30	TGTGCCTGGAGGGAGGGGATATGGAGAGAGACCCAGTACTTC	CAWREGIWRETQYF
TRBJ1-5	.	.	TRBV7-9	TGTGCCAGCAGCTTAGCCAATAGCAATCAGCCCCAGCATTTT	CASSLANSNQPQHF
TRBJ2-1	.	.	TRBV6-5	TGTGCCAGCAGCAGACAGTCCTACAATGAGCAGTTCTTC	CASSRQSYNEQFF
TRBJ1-1	.	.	TRBV5-1	TGCGCCAGCAGCTTTGAGGGGGTATACACTGAAGCTTTCTTT	CASSFEGVYTEAFF
TRBJ2-1	.	.	TRBV7-6	TGTGCCAGCAGCTTCAACAATGAGCAGTTCTTC	CASSFNNEQFF
TRBJ1-4	.	TRBD1	TRBV12-5	TGTGCTAGTGGTATCATCCAGGGGGCGACTAATGAAAAACTGTTTTTT	CASGIIQGATNEKLFF
TRBJ2-3	once	.	TRBV7-2	TGTGCCAGCAGCTTGACTTTGAGCACAGATACGCAGTATTTT	CASSLTLSTDTQYF
TRBJ2-7	once	TRBD1	TRBV4-1	TGCGCCAGCAGCCGAGGACAGGGCGGGCAGTACTTC	CASSRGQGGQYF
TRBJ1-2	.	.	TRBV14	TGTGCCAGCAGCCAAGCGACGCGGGATGGCTACACCTTC	CASSQATRDGYTF
TRBJ2-3	.	.	TRBV3-1/TRBV3-2	TGTGCCAGCAGCCAACCCGAGGGCGGGGGCGGGACAGATACGCAGTATTTT	CASSQPEGGGGTDTQYF
TRBJ1-1	.	.	TRBV11-3	TGTGCCAGCAGCCGGACAGTACTGGATGAAGCTTTCTTT	CASSRTVLDEAFF
TRBJ2-7	.	.	TRBV30	TGTGCCTGGAGCCCGGGACACTCACAGGTATACGAGCAGTACTTC	CAWSPGHSQVYEQYF
TRBJ1-4	once	.	TRBV27	TGTGCCAGCAGACAGGGCCTTGCAACTAATGAAAAACTGTTTTTT	CASRQGLATNEKLFF
TRBJ1-5	.	.	TRBV6-5	TGTGCCAGCAACCCGGGGGGGAGTAGCAATCAGCCCCAGCATTTT	CASNPGGSSNQPQHF
TRBJ1-1	.	TRBD1	TRBV6-6	TGTGCCAGCAGTTACCTCCAGGGGGCAGGGGGCACTGAAGCTTTCTTT	CASSYLQGAGGTEAFF
TRBJ1-1	.	TRBD1	TRBV7-9	TGTGCCAGCAGCTCCTCACTGACAGGCAGGGGGTTGAACACTGAAGCTTTCTTT	CASSSSLTGRGLNTEAFF